One sample yielded the 8 T cell receptor beta chains listed below, sequenced in a study of PD-L1 blockade in urothelial cancer. Using immunoSEQ multiplex PCR, the repertoire was profiled, and TCRdb retains in-frame clones only, with some absent. The data hold about 39,000 clones, with around 89% observed a single time. Sequencing used PBMCs, obtained around atezolizumab (anti-PD-L1) treatment. Receptor source: a man between 60 and 70 years old with urothelial cancer.

The chain links TRBV5-1 to TRBJ2-1, with 13 bases lining up with TRBD2. The germline V gene encodes CDR1 SGHRS and CDR2 YFSETQ. The V and J ends lost 5 bases and 6 bases, in that order; junction bases with no gene match: 14. The CDR3 is 18 amino acids. The CDR3 DNA follows: TGCGCCAGCAGGCCGGGACTAGCGGGGTTCCGAGGGGGCAATGAGCAGTTCTTC. Its translation: CASRPGLAGFRGGNEQFF.

The count of this clone is one. The chain is built from TRBV30 and TRBJ2-1; D is ambiguous. Deletions cut 0 bases from V and 5 bases from J, with 8 bases between. The CDR3 has 13 amino acids. The germline gives CDR1 GTSNPN, CDR2 SVGIG (reference sequence). As DNA, the CDR3 is TGTGCCTGGAGTGTTGCTCGGGACAATGAGCAGTTCTTC. As protein: CAWSVARDNEQFF.

The V call is TRBV6-5, the J call TRBJ1-1, with 7 bases that match TRBD1. The CDR3 contains 15 residues. Trimming cost V 4 bases and J 0 bases; bases outside gene matches: 5. In germline, CDR1 is MNHEY, CDR2 SVGAGI. The CDR3 coding sequence is TGTGCCAGCAGTTTACAGGGGCCTTTGAACACTGAAGCTTTCTTT. Residues: CASSLQGPLNTEAFF.

This rearrangement joins TRBV7-9 to TRBJ2-3; no definite D call. Germline loops: CDR1 SEHNR, CDR2 FQNEAQ (reference sequence). The CDR3 contains 14 residues. Trimming left V 7 bases short and J 7 bases short, with 18 bases between. CDR3 nucleotides: TGTGCCAGCACATTCCTAGGCGTCGGATATACGCAGTATTTT. Translation: CASTFLGVGYTQYF.

The gene calls are TRBV5-4 and TRBJ1-1; D might be TRBD1 (5 bases). Germline V gene sequence: CDR1 SGHNT, CDR2 YYREEE (reference sequence). The V gene lost 0 bases and the J gene lost 2 bases, with 8 bases spanning the gap. This CDR3 spans 14 amino acids. The CDR3 region is CASSLDRSNTEAFF. For the CDR3, the DNA is TGTGCCAGCAGCTTGGACAGGAGTAACACTGAAGCTTTCTTT.

J is TRBJ2-1 and V is TRBV7-6; TRBD2 might be the D (7 bases). The CDR3 has 17 residues. Trimming shortened V by 5 bases and J by 8 bases, and 25 bases separated the two germline ends. Germline-derived CDR1 and CDR2 are SGHVS and FNYEAQ. The CDR3 spells CASSGQPSGVTGHEQFF. CDR3 DNA: TGTGCCAGCAGCGGACAGCCTAGCGGAGTTACGGGCCATGAGCAGTTCTTC.

The chain carries TRBV9 and TRBJ2-3; TRBD2 aligns across 11 bases. CDR1 and CDR2 from the germline V gene are SGDLS and YYNGEE. CDR3 length equals 19 residues. The V and J ends lost 2 bases and 0 bases, in that order; junction bases with no gene match: 11. CDR3 protein: CASSVDGRGTSGSTDTQYF. CDR3 bases: TGTGCCAGCAGCGTGGATGGACGGGGGACTAGCGGCAGCACAGATACGCAGTATTTT.

V and J are TRBV4-3 and TRBJ1-1, with D tentatively TRBD1 (5 bases). The CDR3 is 15 residues long. V lost 4 bases to trimming and J lost 5 bases, with 17 bases between them. The germline gives CDR1 LGHNA, CDR2 YSLEER. The CDR3 here is CASSRGGSGGTEAFF. The CDR3 DNA sequence: TGCGCCAGCAGCCGGGGGGGGTCCGGGGGTACTGAAGCTTTCTTT.